These T cell receptor beta chains were read from a single sample in a study of blood T cell repertoires in COVID-19. Clones were sequenced by immunoSEQ multiplex PCR, and TCRdb holds only the in-frame ones, with some missing. This table has under 150,000 clones, over 75% appearing once. Sample: peripheral blood. These receptors were collected from a man between 40 and 49 years old with active or convalescent COVID-19. The CDR3 runs from the conserved cysteine through the conserved F or W. A D gene is named only where the DNA matches it firmly. The size entry is marked missing in some rows and otherwise reads once, few, many or a size class.

TRBV10-3	TRBJ2-1	once	TRBD1	TGTGCCATCAGTTGGACAGGCGTTAGCAATGAGCAGTTCTTC	CAISWTGVSNEQFF
TRBV14	TRBJ1-2	few	-	TGTGCCAGCAGCCAAGGCTCGTCGCCCGGGAATGGCTACACCTTC	CASSQGSSPGNGYTF
TRBV4-3	TRBJ2-5	-	TRBD1	TGCGCCAGCAGCCGACAACTCGGGACAGGGTTCCAAGAGACCCAGTACTTC	CASSRQLGTGFQETQYF
TRBV29-1	TRBJ1-5	-	TRBD1	TGCAGCGTTGGCCAGGGGGCAGGGAGCAATCAGCCCCAGCATTTT	CSVGQGAGSNQPQHF
TRBV6-5	TRBJ1-4	-	-	TGTGCCAGCAGTTACTCGATGGGGAGAGGCGTTGAAAAACTGTTTTTT	CASSYSMGRGVEKLFF
TRBV5-6	TRBJ2-1	few	-	TGTGCCAGCAGCTGGGAGGCAAAAGGTACCTACAATGAGCAGTTCTTC	CASSWEAKGTYNEQFF
TRBV3-1/TRBV3-2	TRBJ2-5	-	TRBD2	TGTGCCAGCAGCCTTAGCGGGGGGGCGGAGACCCAGTACTTC	CASSLSGGAETQYF
TRBV18	TRBJ1-1	-	TRBD1	TGTGCCAGCTCTCAGAGGGACAGTGAAGCTTTCTTT	CASSQRDSEAFF
TRBV10-1	TRBJ2-7	few	TRBD2	TGCGCCAGCAGTGAACCCGCAGGGAGGGAGAGCTCCTACGAGCAGTACTTC	CASSEPAGRESSYEQYF
TRBV5-6	TRBJ2-7	-	-	TGTGCCAGCAGCCGATACGGAGGAACAGACTACGAGCAGTACTTC	CASSRYGGTDYEQYF
TRBV6-1	TRBJ2-3	-	TRBD1	TGTGCCAGCAGTGAAGTCGGGACAGGGGGCTCAGATACGCAGTATTTT	CASSEVGTGGSDTQYF
TRBV2	TRBJ2-3	-	-	TGTGCCAGCAGTGTAGAGGATACGCAGTATTTT	CASSVEDTQYF
TRBV18	TRBJ2-5	-	TRBD1	TGTGCCAGCTCACCACTGGGTACAGGGGATGGAGAGACCCAGTACTTC	CASSPLGTGDGETQYF
TRBV7-3	TRBJ2-5	-	-	TGTGCCAGCAGCTTAGCAGTCGAAGAGACCCAGTACTTC	CASSLAVEETQYF